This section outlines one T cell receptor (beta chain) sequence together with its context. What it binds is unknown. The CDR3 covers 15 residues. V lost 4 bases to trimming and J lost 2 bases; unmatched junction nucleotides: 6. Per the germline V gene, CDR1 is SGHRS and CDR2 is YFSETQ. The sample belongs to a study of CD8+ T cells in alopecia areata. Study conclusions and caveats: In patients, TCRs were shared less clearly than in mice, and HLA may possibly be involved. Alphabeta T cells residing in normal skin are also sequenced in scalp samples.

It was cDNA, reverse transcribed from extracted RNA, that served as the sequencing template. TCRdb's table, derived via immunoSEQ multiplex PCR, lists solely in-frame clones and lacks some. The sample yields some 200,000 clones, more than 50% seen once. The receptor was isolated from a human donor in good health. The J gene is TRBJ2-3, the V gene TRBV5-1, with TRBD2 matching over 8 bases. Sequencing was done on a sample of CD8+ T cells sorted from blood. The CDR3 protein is CASSPRGGPTDTQYF. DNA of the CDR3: TGCGCCAGCAGCCCCCGGGGGGGGCCCACAGATACGCAGTATTTT. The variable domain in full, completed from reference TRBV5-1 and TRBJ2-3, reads KAGVTQTPRYLIKTRGQQVTLSCSPISGHRSVSWYQQTPGQGLQFLFEYFSETQRNKGNFPGRFSGRQFSNSRSEMNVSTLELGDSALYLCASSPRGGPTDTQYFGPGTRLTVL.